The source of this T cell receptor beta chain is a study of blood T cells in healthy people across ages. Findings and limits, study-wide: Among long-lived donors, naive CD4+ cells were more numerous and diversity higher than in aged donors.

This clonotype was observed at least ten times. Its antigen is undetermined. Then a second PCR, running roughly 7 to 11 cycles, was carried out with a sample-barcoded 5' primer and a J-beta primer mix. CDR3-containing paired-end reads numbered at least 2.5 million in each sample. Each CDR3 protein is one row after TCRdb ran MiXCR on the 5' RACE reads. The sample lists 800,000 or so distinct CDR3 sequences; roughly 46% were seen once. V gave up 5 bases and J gave up 6 bases; unmatched junction bases: 12. Germline V gene lookup returns CDR1 SGHTA and CDR2 FQGNSA. The CDR3 covers 16 residues. This clonotype was sampled from a man older than 75 in good health. The chain couples TRBV7-2 to TRBJ2-1, with 8 nucleotides matching TRBD2. The sequencing input was blood. The CDR3 region has the DNA TGTGCCAGCAGCCGCCTCAGCGGGAGTAATGGCAATGAGCAGTTCTTC. Its protein product is CASSRLSGSNGNEQFF.